The next 27 T cell receptor beta chains were all read from a single sample in a study of blood T cells in healthy people across ages. A second PCR of 7 to 11 cycles used a sample-barcoded 5' primer and a J-beta primer mix. MiXCR, run by TCRdb on the 5' RACE reads, gives a single entry per CDR3 protein. The data hold some 1 million distinct CDR3 sequences, with less than 50% observed a single time. Sample: blood. The origin of the receptors is a woman aged 60 to 75 in good health.

The chain joins TRBV30 to TRBJ2-7; D unclear. Looked up from germline, CDR1 is GTSNPN and CDR2 is SVGIG (reference sequence). The V and J ends lost 1 base and 1 base respectively, with 11 bases between them. The CDR3 extends over 14 amino acids. The CDR3, as DNA: TGTGCCTGGAGTGAAAGCCAGGTATCCTACGAGCAGTACTTC. This translates into CAWSESQVSYEQYF. The full variable domain, its missing parts supplied by reference TRBV30 and TRBJ2-7, is SQTIHQWPATLVQPVGSPLSLECTVEGTSNPNLYWYRQAAGRGLQLLFYSVGIGQISSEVPQNLSASRPQDRQFILSSKKLLLSDSGFYLCAWSESQVSYEQYFGPGTRLTVT.

The count of this clonotype is one. This sequence joins TRBV2 and TRBJ2-1; 15 bases match TRBD2. Looked up from germline, CDR1 is SNHLY and CDR2 is FYNNEI. The junction had 3 bases not matched to a gene; V was cut back by 9 bases and J by 9 bases. CDR3 length: 13 residues. The DNA for the CDR3 is TGTGCCAGGGGACTAGCGGGAGGCAGTGAGCAGTTCTTC. Its translation: CARGLAGGSEQFF.

The rearrangement links TRBV18 to TRBJ2-3, with D uncertain. V was cut by 0 bases and J by 7 bases, with 8 bases left in between. The CDR3 is made up of 13 amino acids. CDR1 is KGHSH and CDR2 is LQKENI in the germline V gene. DNA for the CDR3: TGTGCCAGCTCACCACCTAGCAGAAATACGCAGTATTTT. This gives the protein CASSPPSRNTQYF.

This clonotype was observed a handful of times. The V gene is TRBV29-1, the J gene TRBJ2-6; tentatively, D is TRBD1 or TRBD2 (5 bases each). V was pared by 7 bases and J by 0 bases, with 10 bases between. The CDR3 runs to 14 residues. Germline V lookup: CDR1 SQVTM, CDR2 ANQGSEA. The CDR3 reads CSAGADSGANVLTF. CDR3 in DNA: TGCAGCGCCGGGGCGGACTCTGGGGCCAACGTCCTGACTTTC.

V usage is TRBV25-1 and J usage is TRBJ1-6, with TRBD1 matching 7 bases. The V gene end was trimmed by 7 bases and the J gene end by 5 bases; junction bases not matched to a gene: 5. The CDR3 extends over 14 amino acids. Looked up from germline, CDR1 is MGHDK and CDR2 is SYGVNS. The CDR3 spells CASTTGSNNSPLHF. The CDR3 nucleotides are TGTGCCAGCACGACAGGGAGTAATAATTCACCCCTCCACTTT.

This clonotype was detected only a few times. This sequence joins TRBV27 and TRBJ1-5, with unresolved D. The CDR3 sequence is 16 residues long. V lost 5 bases, J lost 4 bases, and 18 bases lay in between. CDR1 is MNHEY and CDR2 is SMNVEV in the germline V gene (reference sequence). The DNA for the CDR3 is TGTGCCAGCAGTCCATCATGGGTACCGGCGAATCAGCCCCAGCATTTT. This translates into CASSPSWVPANQPQHF.

This chain links TRBV21-1 with TRBJ2-7; the tabulated D call, TRBD1, remains unverified against the DNA. TRBV21-1 is a pseudogene locus. CDR3 length: 18 amino acids. CDR3 loop: CASSKEDRGGPFSYEQYF. DNA for the CDR3: TGTGCCAGCAGCAAAGAGGATAGGGGGGGTCCCTTCTCCTACGAGCAGTACTTC.

The table lists this clonotype with many counts. This chain uses TRBV4-1 with TRBJ2-3, with 9 bases fitting TRBD1. The CDR3 length is 17 residues. Germline V lookup: CDR1 MGHRA, CDR2 YSYEKL. The trim removed 3 bases at V and 5 bases at J, leaving 12 bases unmatched. This chain's CDR3 is CASSQGPGTGHRDTQYF. CDR3 sequence (DNA): TGCGCCAGCAGCCAGGGTCCCGGGACAGGGCACCGAGATACGCAGTATTTT.

The chain links TRBV5-4 to TRBJ2-5; TRBD2 aligns across 8 bases. CDR1 SGHNT and CDR2 YYREEE come from the germline V gene (reference sequence). This CDR3 spans 16 amino acids. V dropped 1 base and J dropped 7; count of bases not matched to a gene: 12. CDR3 residues: CASSLFGSGARGTQYF. DNA of the CDR3: TGTGCCAGCAGCTTGTTTGGTAGCGGGGCCCGGGGGACCCAGTACTTC. The whole variable domain, remainder taken from reference TRBV5-4 and TRBJ2-5, is ETGVTQSPTHLIKTRGQQVTLRCSSQSGHNTVSWYQQALGQGPQFIFQYYREEENGRGNFPPRFSGLQFPNYSSELNVNALELDDSALYLCASSLFGSGARGTQYFGPGTRLLVL.

This clonotype has ten or more counts. CDR3 DNA sequence: TGTGCCAGCAGTTACGTCAGCGTCGACGACTATGGCTACACCTTC. This gives the protein CASSYVSVDDYGYTF. V and J are TRBV6-2 or TRBV6-3 and TRBJ1-2; no reliable D call. The CDR3 has 15 amino acids. Between the trimmed V and J ends, which lost 2 bases and 3 bases, there was a span of 13 bases. The V gene's germline CDR1 is MNHEY and CDR2 SVGEGT.

This clonotype turned up a few times. The chain links TRBV20-1 to TRBJ2-7, with 9 bases fitting TRBD1. J gave up 4 bases and V 6 bases, and 10 bases lay outside the gene matches. CDR1 and CDR2 from the germline V gene are DFQATT and SNEGSKA (reference sequence). There are 14 residues in the CDR3. CDR3 nucleotide sequence: TGCAGTGCAACCCACCGGGACAGGGTATACGAGCAGTACTTC. This encodes CSATHRDRVYEQYF.

The chain has TRBV27 and TRBJ2-2; the D is unclear. The CDR3 totals 14 residues. Trimming shortened V by 4 bases and J by 7 bases, and 13 bases separated the two germline ends. Germline CDR1 and CDR2: MNHEY and SMNVEV (reference sequence). CDR3: CASSSHRVGGELFF. CDR3 coding DNA: TGTGCCAGCAGTTCCCATCGGGTTGGCGGGGAGCTGTTTTTT.

The chain joins TRBV12-3 or TRBV12-4 to TRBJ1-5; D remains ambiguous. V was trimmed by 2 bases and J by 6 bases, leaving 14 bases between them. The CDR3 spans 15 residues. The CDR3 DNA reads as TGTGCCAGCAGTTTAAACATCGGGTTAGGTCAGCCCCAGCATTTT. It is translated as CASSLNIGLGQPQHF.

This clonotype was recorded many times. The chain employs TRBV12-3 or TRBV12-4 and TRBJ2-7; no clear D gene. The V end lost 4 bases, the J end lost 2 bases, and 12 bases lay between the germline ends. This CDR3 is built from 14 residues. CDR3 in amino acids: CASSYTAVAYEQYF. The CDR3 DNA is TGTGCCAGCAGTTATACCGCCGTTGCCTACGAGCAGTACTTC.

This chain links TRBV15 with TRBJ2-5; 10 nucleotides align to TRBD1. TRBJ2-7 matches the DNA end more closely, so the J call is doubtful. CDR1 is LNHNV, CDR2 YYDKDF, per germline (reference sequence). The length of the CDR3 is 15 residues. The CDR3 region is CATSREGTGAGEQYF. The CDR3 DNA is TGTGCCACCAGCAGAGAAGGGACAGGGGCGGGCGAGCAGTACTTC.

The table lists this clonotype with a few counts. The chain recombines TRBV28 with TRBJ2-1; possible D gene TRBD1, 6 bases. V lost 3 bases and J lost 2, with 8 bases in between. The length of the CDR3 is 14 residues. The V gene's germline CDR1 is MDHEN and CDR2 SYDVKM. The CDR3: CASSFGQTYNEQFF. The CDR3, as DNA: TGTGCCAGCAGTTTTGGACAGACCTACAATGAGCAGTTCTTC. Drawing the rest from reference TRBV28 and TRBJ2-1, the complete variable domain is DVKVTQSSRYLVKRTGEKVFLECVQDMDHENMFWYRQDPGLGLRLIYFSYDVKMKEKGDIPEGYSVSREKKERFSLILESASTNQTSMYLCASSFGQTYNEQFFGPGTRLTVL.

The V gene is TRBV4-1, the J gene TRBJ2-3; perhaps TRBD2 as D (6 bases). Deletions cut 0 bases from V and 3 bases from J, with 10 bases between. Germline CDR1 is MGHRA and CDR2 is YSYEKL. CDR3 size: 15 residues. In DNA, the CDR3 is TGCGCCAGCAGCCAAGAACGGGGGAGAACAGATACGCAGTATTTT. Protein product: CASSQERGRTDTQYF.

This clonotype turned up a few times. The chain couples TRBV28 to TRBJ2-1; possible D gene TRBD2, 5 bases. The CDR3 totals 14 residues. Trimming shortened V by 3 bases and J by 3 bases, and 9 bases separated the two germline ends. Germline V gives CDR1 MDHEN, CDR2 SYDVKM. The CDR3 is CASSFTGDYNEQFF. For the CDR3, the DNA is TGTGCCAGCAGTTTTACCGGGGACTACAATGAGCAGTTCTTC.

The rearrangement joins TRBV27 to TRBJ2-4, with 11 bases that match TRBD1. The CDR3 loop spans 15 amino acids. Germline V gene sequence: CDR1 MNHEY, CDR2 SMNVEV (reference sequence). Trimming took 0 bases from V and 8 from J; bases not matched to a gene: 3. The CDR3 bases are TGTGCCAGCAGTTTATCGGGGACAGGGGGGGACATTCAGTACTTC. Encoded protein: CASSLSGTGGDIQYF.

This clonotype was picked up a small number of times. The V gene is TRBV2, the J gene TRBJ2-5; 7 nucleotides match TRBD2. Germline trimming cut 8 bases from V and 11 bases from J; bases unmatched to any gene: 17. The CDR3 extends over 14 amino acids. Germline CDR1 and CDR2: SNHLY and FYNNEI. CDR3 in DNA: TGTGCCAGCTCTGTAGCGGGCGGTTACAATGAGCAGTACTTC. This translates into CASSVAGGYNEQYF.

This clonotype came up a few times. The chain joins TRBV6-2 or TRBV6-3 to TRBJ2-7; maybe TRBD2 (6 bases). In germline, CDR1 is MNHEY, CDR2 SVGEGT. The CDR3 contains 15 residues. Between the trimmed V and J ends, which lost 2 bases and 2 bases, there was a span of 13 bases. CDR3 DNA: TGTGCCAGCAGTTACGAGGGAGGTTACCCCTACGAGCAGTACTTC. Protein product: CASSYEGGYPYEQYF.

The chain has TRBV4-2 and TRBJ2-2; no clear D gene. V was shortened by 0 bases and J by 4 bases, with 6 bases between the two germline ends. CDR1 LGHNA and CDR2 YNFKEQ come from the germline V gene. The CDR3 sequence is 14 residues long. The CDR3 DNA reads TGTGCCAGCAGCCAAGATTGGGGCACCGGGGAGCTGTTTTTT. This gives the protein CASSQDWGTGELFF.

The chain uses TRBV6-2 or TRBV6-3 and TRBJ2-7; D gene ambiguous. The CDR3 spans 14 residues. The germline V gene has CDR1 MNHEY and CDR2 SVGEGT. Trimming took 0 bases from V and 3 from J, leaving 9 bases between them. CDR3 bases: TGTGCCAGCAGTTACTCCGAGGTCTACTACGAGCAGTACTTC. Amino acid sequence: CASSYSEVYYEQYF.

This clonotype was observed a few times. The V gene is TRBV4-1, the J gene TRBJ2-5; no firm D call. The CDR3 sequence is 15 residues long. Germline V gene data show CDR1 as MGHRA and CDR2 as YSYEKL. V was cut by 1 base and J by 7 bases, with 16 bases left in between. The CDR3 loop reads CASSQVGGLSGTQYF. As DNA, the CDR3 is TGCGCCAGCAGCCAAGTGGGTGGGCTAAGTGGGACCCAGTACTTC.

This clonotype came up a few times. The chain couples TRBV12-3 or TRBV12-4 to TRBJ2-3, with 10 bases fitting TRBD2. CDR3 length: 13 amino acids. V shed 8 bases, J shed 5 bases, and the junction held 4 bases outside the gene matches. CDR3 sequence reads: CASEPSGGDTQYF. For the CDR3, the DNA is TGTGCCAGCGAGCCTAGCGGGGGAGATACGCAGTATTTT.

This clonotype was observed many times. This chain links TRBV3-1 with TRBJ2-1, with D perhaps TRBD2 (6 bases). This CDR3 spans 15 amino acids. Germline V CDR1 and CDR2: LGHDT, YNNKEL (reference sequence). Between the trimmed V and J ends, which lost 2 bases and 4 bases, there was a span of 12 bases. CDR3 loop: CASSQIAGMYNEQFF. In DNA, the CDR3 is TGTGCCAGCAGCCAAATTGCGGGAATGTACAATGAGCAGTTCTTC.

CDR3 nucleotides: TGTGCCAGCAGTTACTCGACAAAGGGGCCGAACACCGGGGAGCTGTTTTTT. It translates to CASSYSTKGPNTGELFF. The rearrangement uses TRBV6-5 and TRBJ2-2; D possibly corresponds to TRBD1 (5 bases). The germline V gene has CDR1 MNHEY and CDR2 SVGAGI. The V gene lost 0 bases and the J gene lost 0 bases, with 11 bases spanning the gap. The CDR3 is 17 amino acids.